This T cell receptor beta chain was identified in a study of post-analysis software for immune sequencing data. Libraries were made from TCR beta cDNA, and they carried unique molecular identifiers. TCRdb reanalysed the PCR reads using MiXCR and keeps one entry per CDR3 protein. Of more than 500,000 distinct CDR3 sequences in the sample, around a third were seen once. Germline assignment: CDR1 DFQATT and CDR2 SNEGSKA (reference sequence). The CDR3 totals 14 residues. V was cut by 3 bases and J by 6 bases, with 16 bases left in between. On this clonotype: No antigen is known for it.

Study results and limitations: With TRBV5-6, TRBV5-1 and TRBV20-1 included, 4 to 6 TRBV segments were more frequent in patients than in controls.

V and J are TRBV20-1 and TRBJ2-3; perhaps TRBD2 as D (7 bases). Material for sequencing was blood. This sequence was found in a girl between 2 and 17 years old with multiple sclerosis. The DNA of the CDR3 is TGCAGTGCTAGCGGGGCAGGGAGGGGGGATACGCAGTATTTT. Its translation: CSASGAGRGDTQYF.